The 26 T cell receptor beta chains in this list originate from one sample, sequenced in a study of T cells after yellow fever vaccination. TCRdb itself ran the 5' RACE reads through MiXCR, one entry per CDR3 protein. The sample has some 54,000 distinct CDR3 sequences; approximately 6.6% are singletons. This material consisted of CD8+ T cells not binding an NS4B(214-222) dextramer, sorted from PBMCs, taken around 45 days after the first yellow fever vaccination. These receptors were obtained from a man aged 18 to 30 who received the YFV17D yellow fever vaccine.

This clonotype was found a few times. The chain carries TRBV12-3 or TRBV12-4 and TRBJ2-1; TRBD1 or TRBD2 may be the D gene (5 bases each). The CDR3 runs to 15 residues. Trimming stripped 6 bases from V and 8 bases from J, with 20 bases between. The CDR3 loop reads CASRSRDARLDEQFF. The CDR3 DNA follows: TGTGCCAGCAGGAGCCGGGACGCCCGTTTGGATGAGCAGTTCTTC.

This clonotype was observed at least ten times. The chain links TRBV7-6 to TRBJ2-2, with D possibly TRBD1 on 6 matching bases. Germline lookup yields CDR1 SGHVS and CDR2 FNYEAQ. CDR3 length: 13 amino acids. V dropped 8 bases and J dropped 0 bases, with 7 bases sitting between them. Here the CDR3 DNA reads TGTGCCAGCGACAGGTCGAACACCGGGGAGCTGTTTTTT. It codes for CASDRSNTGELFF.

This clonotype was counted a few times. CDR3 amino acids: CASSLPAGSVNEQFF. The DNA for the CDR3 is TGCGCCAGCAGCTTGCCGGCGGGGTCGGTGAATGAGCAGTTCTTC. The genes are TRBV5-1 and TRBJ2-1, with D possibly TRBD2 on 6 matching bases. Germline-derived CDR1 and CDR2 are SGHRS and YFSETQ. This CDR3 contains 15 residues. V was cut by 1 base and J by 7 bases, with 15 bases left in between.

This clonotype was detected a few times. This rearrangement joins TRBV7-9 to TRBJ2-7; 8 bases map to TRBD1. Germline CDR1 SEHNR, CDR2 FQNEAQ (reference sequence). Trimming at V came to 5 bases and at J to 3 bases, leaving 3 bases not matched to a gene. The CDR3 runs 13 residues. For the CDR3, the DNA is TGTGCCAGCAGCGAGACAGGGGTCTACGAGCAGTACTTC. Its translation: CASSETGVYEQYF. The variable domain in full, completed from reference TRBV7-9 and TRBJ2-7, reads DTGVSQNPRHKITKRGQNVTFRCDPISEHNRLYWYRQTLGQGPEFLTYFQNEAQLEKSRLLSDRFSAERPKGSFSTLEIQRTEQGDSAMYLCASSETGVYEQYFGPGTRLTVT.

This clonotype was seen only a few times. The chain joins TRBV7-9 to TRBJ2-5, with D perhaps matching TRBD2 (5 bases). V lost 5 bases, J lost 1 base, and 11 bases lay in between. The CDR3 extends over 14 amino acids. Per the germline V gene, CDR1 is SEHNR and CDR2 is FQNEAQ (reference sequence). CDR3 protein: CASSRPGSQETQYF. CDR3 DNA: TGTGCCAGCAGCCGACCGGGGTCCCAAGAGACCCAGTACTTC.

This clonotype was counted only a few times. The rearrangement uses TRBV2 and TRBJ2-7, with unresolved D. Trimming cost V 7 bases and J 6 bases, with 13 bases left between them. Germline V gene sequence: CDR1 SNHLY, CDR2 FYNNEI. The CDR3 runs to 12 residues. The CDR3 reads CASTGLSSEQYF. CDR3 nucleotides: TGTGCCAGCACGGGCCTTAGCTCCGAGCAGTACTTC.

This clonotype was detected many times. This chain joins TRBV10-3 and TRBJ2-3; TRBD2 matches 8 bases. J was trimmed by 0 bases and V by 6 bases; bases with no gene match: 2. This CDR3 spans 14 amino acids. The germline gives CDR1 ENHRY, CDR2 SYGVKD. The CDR3 here is CAIRGGGSTDTQYF. Here the CDR3 DNA reads TGTGCCATCAGGGGCGGGGGGAGCACAGATACGCAGTATTTT.

Only a few counts were recorded for this clonotype. The gene calls are TRBV29-1 and TRBJ1-2; D ambiguous. Germline V gene data show CDR1 as SQVTM and CDR2 as ANQGSEA. This CDR3 spans 14 amino acids. Trimming took 3 bases from V and 0 from J, leaving 11 bases between them. CDR3 protein: CSVDTADSNYGYTF. DNA for the CDR3: TGCAGCGTTGACACAGCTGACTCTAACTATGGCTACACCTTC.

The DNA of the CDR3 is TGTGCCAGCAGTTACTCAGGGGCTGGGAACACTGAAGCTTTCTTT. Encoded protein: CASSYSGAGNTEAFF. The chain carries TRBV6-5 and TRBJ1-1; perhaps TRBD1 as D (5 bases). From germline, CDR1 is MNHEY and CDR2 SVGAGI. The V end was cut by 0 bases, the J end by 1 base, with 9 bases between. This CDR3 has 15 amino acids.

This clonotype was recorded many times. V usage is TRBV6-1 and J usage is TRBJ2-7; D not resolved. V lost 8 bases and J lost 1, with 15 bases in between. This CDR3 has 14 amino acids. Germline CDR1 MNHNS, CDR2 SASEGT. CDR3: CASSETDLSYEQYF. In nucleotides, the CDR3 is TGTGCCAGCTCGGAGACCGACTTGTCCTACGAGCAGTACTTC.

This clonotype was found many times. The chain has TRBV7-3 and TRBJ2-5; 11 positions match TRBD2. V lost 2 bases, J lost 2 bases, and 10 bases stayed unmatched. There are 18 residues in the CDR3. Germline values: CDR1 SGHTA, CDR2 FQGTGA. DNA of the CDR3: TGTGCCAGCAGCTTATGGGGCCCTAGCGGGGGGCGTCAAGAGACCCAGTACTTC. Translated: CASSLWGPSGGRQETQYF. The whole variable domain, remainder taken from reference TRBV7-3 and TRBJ2-5, is GAGVSQTPSNKVTEKGKYVELRCDPISGHTALYWYRQSLGQGPEFLIYFQGTGAADDSGLPNDRFFAVRPEGSVSTLKIQRTERGDSAVYLCASSLWGPSGGRQETQYFGPGTRLLVL.

This clonotype appeared many times. V is TRBV6-5 and J is TRBJ1-1; the D gene is possibly TRBD1 (6 bases). This CDR3 has 13 residues. With 5 bases removed from V and 6 bases from J, the gap between germline ends came to 13 bases. CDR1 MNHEY and CDR2 SVGAGI come from the germline V gene. CDR3 sequence (DNA): TGTGCCAGCAGTACTTTCTCAGGGGCTGAAGCTTTCTTT. This gives the protein CASSTFSGAEAFF.

V and J are TRBV20-1 and TRBJ1-5; a weak D match, TRBD1 (5 bases). Germline CDR1 and CDR2: DFQATT and SNEGSKA (reference sequence). V was cut by 6 bases and J by 0 bases, with 18 bases left in between. This CDR3 region has 16 residues. CDR3 sequence reads: CSASRGRAYSNQPQHF. DNA for the CDR3: TGCAGTGCCAGTAGGGGCAGGGCTTATAGCAATCAGCCCCAGCATTTT.

On this clonotype: This may arise from a read error, as a much more abundant clone is one base away. The genes are TRBV5-6 and TRBJ2-1; TRBD2 is a possible D gene (5 bases). Germline V gene data show CDR1 as SGHDT and CDR2 as YYEEEE. This CDR3 has 15 residues. Trimming cost V 0 bases and J 1 base, with 8 bases left between them. For the CDR3, the DNA is TGTGCCAGCAGCTTGGGAACTAGATCCTACAATGAGCAGTTCTTC. Protein sequence: CASSLGTRSYNEQFF.

This clonotype appeared many times. V is TRBV7-9 and J is TRBJ2-2; 7 nucleotides line up with TRBD2. The CDR3 extends over 17 amino acids. V lost 7 bases to trimming and J lost 4 bases; unmatched junction nucleotides: 15. CDR1 and CDR2 (germline): SEHNR, FQNEAQ (reference sequence). The CDR3 is CASIFWEPGLRTGELFF. CDR3 in DNA: TGTGCCAGCATCTTTTGGGAACCGGGACTACGCACCGGGGAGCTGTTTTTT.

This clonotype came up a few times. The chain carries TRBV11-2 and TRBJ2-5, with 8 bases identical to TRBD2. The germline CDR1 and CDR2 sequences are SGHAT and FQNNGV. Germline trimming cut 1 base from V and 5 bases from J; bases unmatched to any gene: 6. The CDR3 sequence is 15 residues long. CDR3: CASSLVGTSAETQYF. Here the CDR3 DNA reads TGTGCCAGCAGCTTAGTCGGGACTAGTGCGGAGACCCAGTACTTC.

This clonotype appeared a few times. The chain uses TRBV6-1 and TRBJ2-6, with D unresolved. The CDR3 length is 14 residues. The V end was cut by 2 bases, the J end by 2 bases, with 4 bases between. Germline assignment: CDR1 MNHNS and CDR2 SASEGT. The DNA for the CDR3 is TGTGCCAGCAGTGAACTAGCTGGGGCCAACGTCCTGACTTTC. This encodes CASSELAGANVLTF.

This clonotype turned up a few times. The V gene is TRBV5-4, the J gene TRBJ2-1, with D possibly matching TRBD2 (6 bases). The CDR3 loop spans 12 amino acids. CDR1 is SGHNT, CDR2 YYREEE, per germline (reference sequence). V lost 1 base and J lost 10, with 9 bases in between. In DNA, the CDR3 is TGTGCCAGCAGCTTGAACAGCGGGGAGCAGTTCTTC. This translates into CASSLNSGEQFF.

This clonotype was observed a handful of times. V gene TRBV10-3 combines with J gene TRBJ2-3; D not resolved. Germline loops: CDR1 ENHRY, CDR2 SYGVKD. CDR3 length: 13 amino acids. V gave up 6 bases and J gave up 1 base, with 8 bases separating them. CDR3: CAIRYQGTDTQYF. CDR3 nucleotides: TGTGCCATCAGATATCAAGGCACAGATACGCAGTATTTT.

The chain employs TRBV12-3 or TRBV12-4 and TRBJ2-7; the D is unclear. V was trimmed by 3 bases and J by 6 bases, leaving 15 bases between them. This CDR3 comprises 14 residues. The CDR3, as DNA: TGTGCCAGCAGTTTCACCCTATTCCCCGTCGAGCAGTACTTC. Encoded protein: CASSFTLFPVEQYF.

This clonotype turned up a few times. The V gene is TRBV6-1, the J gene TRBJ1-6; unclear D gene. The CDR3 totals 13 residues. V lost 8 bases to trimming and J lost 0 bases, with 5 bases between them. CDR1 and CDR2 from the germline V gene are MNHNS and SASEGT. CDR3 in DNA: TGTGCCAGCTCAGTCTCCTATAATTCACCCCTCCACTTT. Its protein is CASSVSYNSPLHF.

In this sample, this clonotype turned up a few times. The rearrangement links TRBV3-1 to TRBJ1-3; 8 nucleotides line up with TRBD1. The CDR3 loop spans 20 amino acids. Per the germline V gene, CDR1 is LGHDT and CDR2 is YNNKEL (reference sequence). V lost 0 bases and J lost 1; bases outside the gene matches: 14. The CDR3 region is CASSQEGGGQGIDSGNTIYF. CDR3 bases: TGTGCCAGCAGCCAAGAAGGGGGAGGACAGGGAATTGATTCTGGAAACACCATATATTTT. Full variable domain (remainder filled in from reference TRBV3-1 and TRBJ1-3): DTAVSQTPKYLVTQMGNDKSIKCEQNLGHDTMYWYKQDSKKFLKIMFSYNNKELIINETVPNRFSPKSPDKAHLNLHINSLELGDSAVYFCASSQEGGGQGIDSGNTIYFGEGSWLTVV.

This sequence joins TRBV4-3 and TRBJ1-3; D is unclear. Trimming removed 3 bases from V and 0 bases from J, with 15 bases in between. The CDR3 runs 17 residues. Germline values: CDR1 LGHNA, CDR2 YSLEER. The CDR3 is CASSHRKYGVSGNTIYF. As DNA, the CDR3 is TGCGCCAGCAGCCACCGAAAGTATGGGGTCTCTGGAAACACCATATATTTT.

Notes on this clonotype: Since a much larger clone is just one base distant, this may be a read error. CDR3 sequence: CSVLRGLAGELFF. The CDR3 DNA is TGCAGCGTTCTTAGGGGGCTTGCCGGGGAGCTGTTTTTT. The V call is TRBV29-1, the J call TRBJ2-2, with 7 positions matching TRBD1. CDR1 and CDR2 (germline): SQVTM, ANQGSEA. This CDR3 contains 13 residues. V gave up 5 bases and J gave up 6 bases; unmatched junction bases: 6.

In its sample, this clonotype is medium-sized. The V gene is TRBV6-4, the J gene TRBJ2-3, with 13 bases fitting TRBD2. Germline loops: CDR1 MRHNA, CDR2 SNTAGT. Trimming at V came to 0 bases and at J to 6 bases, leaving 0 bases not matched to a gene. This CDR3 is 15 amino acids long. CDR3 nucleotide sequence: TGTGCCAGCAGTGACTCGACTAGCGGGGGGGATACGCAGTATTTT. Protein product: CASSDSTSGGDTQYF.

In its sample, this clonotype was seen a few times. This chain uses TRBV5-4 with TRBJ2-3, with TRBD2 matching over 8 bases. The CDR3 totals 13 residues. Germline CDR1 is SGHNT and CDR2 is YYREEE (reference sequence). Losses at the gene ends were 7 bases for V and 1 base for J; bases not matched to a gene: 2. The CDR3 coding sequence is TGTGCCAGCGAGACTAGCGGCACAGATACGCAGTATTTT. Encoded protein: CASETSGTDTQYF.